Sequencing of this TCR beta chain was carried out in a study of CD8 T cells in ankylosing spondylitis. TCRdb independently ran MiXCR on the 5' RACE reads; one entry per CDR3 protein. The sample contains about 250,000 distinct CDR3 sequences, 30% to 35% of which appear only once. This clonotype occurred a few times. J was trimmed by 0 bases and V by 1 base; bases with no gene match: 6. CDR3 length equals 16 residues. Germline V lookup: CDR1 SGDLS, CDR2 YYNGEE. The sequencing sample was made of blood, either unsorted or a sorted T cell fraction (not recorded which). The gene calls are TRBV9 and TRBJ2-5; 7 bases map to TRBD2. This sequence originates from a male donor with ankylosing spondylitis or in good health (not recorded which). The CDR3 DNA sequence: TGTGCCAGCAGCGTATCCGGGCTAGCGGACCAAGAGACCCAGTACTTC. Its protein product is CASSVSGLADQETQYF.